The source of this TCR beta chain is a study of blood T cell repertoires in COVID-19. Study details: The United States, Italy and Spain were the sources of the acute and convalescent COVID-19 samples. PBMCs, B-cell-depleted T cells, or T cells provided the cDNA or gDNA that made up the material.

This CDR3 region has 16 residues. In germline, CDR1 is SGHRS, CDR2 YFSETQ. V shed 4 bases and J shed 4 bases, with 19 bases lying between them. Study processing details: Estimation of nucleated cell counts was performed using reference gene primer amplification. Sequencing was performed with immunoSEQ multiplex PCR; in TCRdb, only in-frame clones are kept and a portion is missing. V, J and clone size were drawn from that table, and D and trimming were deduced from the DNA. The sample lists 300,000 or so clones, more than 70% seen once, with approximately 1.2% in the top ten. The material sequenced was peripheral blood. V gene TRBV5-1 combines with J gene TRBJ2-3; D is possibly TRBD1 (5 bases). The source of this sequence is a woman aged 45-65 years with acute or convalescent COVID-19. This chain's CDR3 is CASSTTAGSMSDTQYF. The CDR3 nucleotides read TGCGCCAGCAGCACGACAGCTGGTAGTATGTCAGATACGCAGTATTTT.